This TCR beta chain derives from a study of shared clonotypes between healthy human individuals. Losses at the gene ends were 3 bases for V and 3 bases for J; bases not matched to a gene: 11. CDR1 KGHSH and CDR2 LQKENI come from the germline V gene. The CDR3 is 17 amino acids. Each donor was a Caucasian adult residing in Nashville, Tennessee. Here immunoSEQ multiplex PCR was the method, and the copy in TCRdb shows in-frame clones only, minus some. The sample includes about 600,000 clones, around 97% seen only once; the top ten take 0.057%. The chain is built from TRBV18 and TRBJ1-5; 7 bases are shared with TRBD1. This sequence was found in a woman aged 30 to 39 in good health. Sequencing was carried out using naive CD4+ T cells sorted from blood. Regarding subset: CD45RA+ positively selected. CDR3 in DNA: TGTGCCAGCTCACCCCGAGGGGGCCCCGATTTCAATCAGCCCCAGCATTTT. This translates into CASSPRGGPDFNQPQHF. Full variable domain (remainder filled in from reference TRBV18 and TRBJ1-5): NAGVMQNPRHLVRRRGQEARLRCSPMKGHSHVYWYRQLPEEGLKFMVYLQKENIIDESGMPKERFSAEFPKEGPSILRIQQVVRGDSAAYFCASSPRGGPDFNQPQHFGDGTRLSIL.